These 5 T cell receptor beta chains were sequenced from one sample in a study of blood T cell repertoires in COVID-19. The assay was immunoSEQ multiplex PCR, and TCRdb's table has in-frame clones only and misses some. This sample has 200,000 to 250,000 clones, with roughly 80% found just once. Sequencing input: PBMCs or T cells enriched from blood (not recorded which). Source of these receptors: a man in his 60s who had recovered from COVID-19.

This rearrangement joins TRBV11-2 to TRBJ1-1; TRBD1 might be the D (6 bases). Germline CDR1 reads SGHAT; CDR2 reads FQNNGV. This CDR3 is built from 15 residues. Trimming took off 5 bases at V and 4 bases at J, with 17 bases between the two ends. CDR3 sequence reads: CASSAQTGLGTEAFF. CDR3 DNA sequence: TGTGCCAGCAGCGCCCAGACAGGATTAGGCACTGAAGCTTTCTTT. Using reference TRBV11-2 and TRBJ1-1 for the parts outside the CDR3, the full variable domain is EAGVAQSPRYKIIEKRQSVAFWCNPISGHATLYWYQQILGQGPKLLIQFQNNGVVDDSQLPKDRFSAERLKGVDSTLKIQPAKLEDSAVYLCASSAQTGLGTEAFFGQGTRLTVV.

The rearrangement links TRBV10-3 to TRBJ2-2, with 9 bases identical to TRBD1. Trimming at V came to 10 bases and at J to 6 bases, leaving 9 bases not matched to a gene. Germline V gene lookup returns CDR1 ENHRY and CDR2 SYGVKD. The CDR3 runs to 14 residues. This chain's CDR3 is CATGTGREAGELFF. CDR3 in DNA: TGTGCCACCGGGACAGGGAGAGAGGCCGGGGAGCTGTTTTTT.

This sequence joins TRBV11-2 and TRBJ1-4; no reliable D call. V lost 3 bases and J 7 bases, leaving 12 bases between the germline ends. CDR3 length: 14 amino acids. Germline V gives CDR1 SGHAT, CDR2 FQNNGV. The CDR3, as DNA: TGTGCCAGCAGCTTTGGCAGGTGGGCTGAAAAACTGTTTTTT. Translated, it gives CASSFGRWAEKLFF.

The chain combines TRBV7-8 with TRBJ1-2; 7 bases match TRBD1. V lost 4 bases, J lost 2 bases, and 7 bases stayed unmatched. This CDR3 contains 15 residues. CDR1 and CDR2 (germline): SGHVS, FQNEAQ. CDR3 region: CASSWILQGNYGYTF. As DNA, the CDR3 is TGTGCCAGCAGCTGGATCCTACAGGGGAACTATGGCTACACCTTC.

The chain joins TRBV5-5 to TRBJ2-5; the D gene is possibly TRBD1 (6 bases). The germline V gene encodes CDR1 SGHKS and CDR2 YYEKEE (reference sequence). Trimming left V 3 bases short and J 5 bases short, with 14 bases between. The CDR3 covers 14 residues. The CDR3 loop reads CASSYTQGGETQYF. CDR3 DNA sequence: TGTGCCAGCAGCTATACACAGGGTGGGGAGACCCAGTACTTC.